The entry that follows covers one TCR beta chain sequence. No cognate antigen has been identified for it. Base qualities are missing; no much larger clone stands one base away. Healthy HIV-negative adults with no recently reported acute infections or vaccinations were included as donors. Every donor was a Caucasian adult living in Nashville, Tennessee, USA. CD4+ T cells were enriched through magnetic negative selection, after which naive cells were positively selected on CD45RA and the remaining negative fraction served as the memory subset. After blood collection by leukapheresis, PBMCs were isolated using Ficoll-Histopaque density gradient centrifugation and then cryopreserved in the vapor phase of liquid nitrogen. Analytical flow cytometry was used to check the purity and quantity of every magnetically sorted T cell population. Genomic DNA was isolated from every sorted fraction and measured by UV absorbance on a Nanodrop 2000c.

From a lookup of the germline V gene, CDR1 and CDR2 are SGHNT and YENEEA. The CDR3 holds 13 amino acids from the cysteine to the phenylalanine. Here the CDR3 DNA is all that survives: 39 bases in frame from base 1. The sample is drawn from a study of shared clonotypes between healthy human individuals (dated by TCRdb to 2020 to 2022). In the study overall: The cohort comprised a couple of women and three men aged 18 to 49 years. Different laboratories and diverse techniques were used to prepare libraries and sequence TCR repertoires, to increase sequencing depth and limit assay-specific biases. Blood TCR repertoires of 5 or 6 healthy adults were deeply sequenced to estimate repertoire size and the extent of clonotype sharing between individuals. For each donor, CD4 naive and CD4 memory were each given three plates, CD8 naive was given two plates, and CD8 memory was given one plate. Between about 0.8 and 9 billion PBMCs per donor were obtained by leukapheresis. What the authors observed across the whole study: Sharing across a few donors was observed for approximately 4.6% of naive CD4, 3.5% of naive CD8, over 2% of memory CD4, and about 0.4% of memory CD8 clonotypes. Clonotypes shared by all four sorted-subset donors showed higher generation probabilities than non-shared clonotypes. Pairwise subsampling led to the expectation that sequencing depth would affect the degree of clonotype sharing among donors. Because the study included a small number of donors, the genetic and exposure-history diversity represented was limited. Estimated clonotype richness was generally larger for naive than for memory subsets. Sampling was limited to blood, and TCR repertoires in tissue likely differ from TCR repertoires in blood. Rarefaction of sorted-subset datasets indicated incomplete sequencing despite the large sequencing depth.

Using the deep immunoSEQ assay, TCR CDR3 regions were amplified from genomic DNA by multiplex PCR. Extracted genomic DNA from each cell subset was distributed evenly across all wells of several immunoSEQ 96-well plates, and each plate was treated as a replicate. For sorted subsets, around 0.2 ug of genomic DNA, equivalent to 25,000 to 35,000 T cell genomes, went into each replicate PCR. The purified libraries were quantified using a Qubit 3.0 fluorometer, sized with a Bioanalyzer 2100, and then quantified again using the KAPA Library Quantification kit. A separate single-read 150-cycle Illumina NextSeq 550 flow cell was used to sequence each immunoSEQ 96-well plate. On the study's bioinformatics: Because the immunoSEQ output included only junctional sequences and no quality scores, the filtering could not be the same as the filtering used for full-length reads. To assign V/J genes and CDR3, sequences were annotated against IMGT germline references using PyIR, a Python wrapper for IgBLAST v1.9. Reads with weak V/J assignments (E-value above 1e-6), missing CDR3, stop codons, out-of-frame junctions, or ambiguous translated residues were removed. V3J clonotypes were defined by identical inferred V gene, J gene, and CDR3 amino acid sequence. Percentage overlap between repertoires was computed as shared unique clonotypes divided by the size of the smaller repertoire. Richness of each repertoire was evaluated using RTK rarefaction, the Chao1 estimator, and Recon v2.1 estimates of unobserved clonotypes. For all TCRbeta clonotypes obtained by the gDNA method from a few donors, generation probabilities were computed with OLGA. The table was pulled from immuneACCESS by TCRdb, which kept in-frame rearrangements only. Such tables lose some clones; where checked, under half of the loss comes from unresolved V genes, and the rest has no known cause. V and J calls and clone size are those listed in that table; D and trimming were worked out from the DNA. The sample profile shows roughly 2,300,000 clones; roughly 92% of them were found once. Clones ranked in the top ten supply approximately 0.39% of the sample.

What was sequenced was naive CD4+ T cells from PBMCs. The cell subset or site tag for this specimen amounts to: CD45RA+ positively selected. The source of this sequence is a man younger than 30 in good health. Some clones in this sample may be carry-over from other donors' samples. The chain employs TRBV11-3 and TRBJ2-5, with the D gene uncertain. Near its end, the DNA agrees better with TRBJ2-7, so the J call may be wrong. The CDR3 reads as follows: CASSLDPESEQYF. In nucleotide form, the sequence is TGTGCCAGCAGCTTAGATCCGGAAAGCGAGCAGTACTTC.